The source of this TCR beta chain is a study of T cell responses to AZD1222 COVID-19 vaccine. The CDR3 has 15 residues. The V segment lost 3 bases and the J segment 4 bases; nucleotides outside the gene matches: 6. Germline values: CDR1 SGHTA, CDR2 FQGTGA. Assay used: immunoSEQ multiplex PCR; TCRdb lists only in-frame clones, some missing. The sample holds over 100,000 clones; roughly 90% are singletons and the top ten take approximately 1.6%. The TCR comes from an adult in good health. Sequencing used peripheral blood, obtained on day 0 of AZD1222 vaccination. The genes are TRBV7-3 and TRBJ1-1, with 9 bases aligning to TRBD1. This CDR3 reads CASSFEQGAGTEAFF. For the CDR3, the DNA is TGTGCCAGCAGCTTTGAACAGGGGGCAGGCACTGAAGCTTTCTTT.